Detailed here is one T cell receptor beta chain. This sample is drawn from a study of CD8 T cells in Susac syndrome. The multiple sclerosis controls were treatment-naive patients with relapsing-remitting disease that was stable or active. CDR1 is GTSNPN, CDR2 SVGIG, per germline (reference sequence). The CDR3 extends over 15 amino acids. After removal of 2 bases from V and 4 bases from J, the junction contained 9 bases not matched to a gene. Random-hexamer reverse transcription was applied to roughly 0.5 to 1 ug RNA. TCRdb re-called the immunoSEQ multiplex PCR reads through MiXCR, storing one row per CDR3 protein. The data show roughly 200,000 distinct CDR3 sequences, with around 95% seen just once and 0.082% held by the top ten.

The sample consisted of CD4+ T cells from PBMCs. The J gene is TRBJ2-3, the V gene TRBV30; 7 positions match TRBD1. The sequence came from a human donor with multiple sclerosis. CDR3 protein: CAWSTGQATPDTQYF. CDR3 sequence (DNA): TGTGCCTGGAGTACCGGACAGGCGACCCCAGATACGCAGTATTTT.